A single sample gave rise to the 20 T cell receptor beta chains below, sequenced in a study of T cell responses to AZD1222 COVID-19 vaccine. Profiled with immunoSEQ multiplex PCR; TCRdb holds only in-frame clones, not every one. The sample has under 140,000 clones, around nine tenths seen once. The sample here was peripheral blood, taken 28 days after the second AZD1222 dose. The receptors originated from an adult who received the AZD1222 COVID-19 vaccine.

The chain recombines TRBV27 with TRBJ1-2; TRBD1 matches at 7 bases. This CDR3 comprises 12 residues. Trimming at V came to 6 bases and at J to 11 bases, leaving 9 bases not matched to a gene. Looked up from germline, CDR1 is MNHEY and CDR2 is SMNVEV (reference sequence). DNA for the CDR3: TGTGCCAGCAGAAAGACAGGGCAGCCATACACCTTC. Translating gives CASRKTGQPYTF.

This clone has just one count. The chain has TRBV27 and TRBJ2-1, with D possibly being TRBD2 (6 bases). This CDR3 spans 13 amino acids. Germline V gives CDR1 MNHEY, CDR2 SMNVEV (reference sequence). V lost 0 bases, J lost 11 bases, and 11 bases lay in between. CDR3 bases: TGTGCCAGCAGTTTATCGGGACTCCCAAAGCAGTTCTTC. This encodes CASSLSGLPKQFF.

The gene calls are TRBV11-3 and TRBJ1-2; the D gene is possibly TRBD1 (6 bases). CDR1 is SGHNT and CDR2 is YENEEA in the germline V gene. There are 17 residues in the CDR3. V shed 3 bases and J shed 4 bases, with 21 bases lying between them. This CDR3 reads CASSFRQDPYFVYGYTF. The CDR3 region has the DNA TGTGCCAGCAGCTTTCGACAGGACCCGTACTTTGTCTATGGCTACACCTTC. Looking up the rest from reference TRBV11-3 and TRBJ1-2 gives the full variable domain: EAGVVQSPRYKIIEKKQPVAFWCNPISGHNTLYWYLQNLGQGPELLIRYENEEAVDDSQLPKDRFSAERLKGVDSTLKIQPAELGDSAVYLCASSFRQDPYFVYGYTFGSGTRLTVV.

The CDR3 DNA follows: TGTGCCAGCAGATCCCCGCGAAGGTCCTATGGCTACACCTTC. Its translation is CASRSPRRSYGYTF. The gene calls are TRBV28 and TRBJ1-2; no definite D call. The CDR3 has 14 amino acids. In germline, CDR1 is MDHEN, CDR2 SYDVKM. V dropped 6 bases and J dropped 4 bases, with 15 bases sitting between them.

This clone was counted at least ten times. V gene TRBV11-2 combines with J gene TRBJ2-7; 11 bases match TRBD2. There are 14 residues in the CDR3. V dropped 8 bases and J dropped 3; count of bases not matched to a gene: 6. Germline assignment: CDR1 SGHAT and CDR2 FQNNGV. Here the CDR3 reads CASGTGTSGYEQYF. The CDR3, as DNA: TGTGCCAGCGGGACCGGGACTAGCGGCTACGAGCAGTACTTC.

J is TRBJ2-1 and V is TRBV5-1; a possible D gene is TRBD2 (6 bases). Between the trimmed V and J ends, which lost 3 bases and 5 bases, there was a span of 12 bases. The CDR3 is made up of 14 amino acids. CDR1 and CDR2 from the germline V gene are SGHRS and YFSETQ. The CDR3 is CASSWSGGDNEQFF. The CDR3 coding sequence is TGCGCCAGCAGCTGGTCCGGGGGAGACAATGAGCAGTTCTTC.

This sequence joins TRBV10-3 and TRBJ2-2; 7 bases align to TRBD1. The CDR3 sequence is 13 residues long. Germline CDR1 and CDR2: ENHRY and SYGVKD. Germline trimming cut 8 bases from V and 7 bases from J; bases unmatched to any gene: 7. The CDR3 sequence is CAIGDRSFGELFF. The CDR3 DNA follows: TGTGCCATCGGGGACAGATCTTTCGGGGAGCTGTTTTTT.

V and J are TRBV4-1 and TRBJ1-1; 7 nucleotides line up with TRBD1. The trim removed 1 base at V and 0 bases at J, leaving 8 bases unmatched. Germline CDR1 and CDR2: MGHRA and YSYEKL. This CDR3 spans 17 amino acids. CDR3 nucleotide sequence: TGCGCCAGCAGCCAAGGGGGCAGGGGGGGCATGAACACTGAAGCTTTCTTT. Translation: CASSQGGRGGMNTEAFF.

The DNA of the CDR3 is TGTGCCAGCAGCCAAGGTAGGTCCGGGGAGCTGTTTTTT. Amino acids: CASSQGRSGELFF. The chain is built from TRBV3-1 (or the pseudogene TRBV3-2) and TRBJ2-2; D gene unclear. The CDR3 has 13 amino acids. The V end was cut by 1 base, the J end by 6 bases, with 6 bases between. CDR1 is LGHDT and CDR2 is YNNKEL in the germline V gene (reference sequence).

V gene TRBV19 combines with J gene TRBJ2-2; possibly TRBD1 for D (5 bases). Per the germline V gene, CDR1 is LNHDA and CDR2 is SQIVND (reference sequence). The CDR3 has 13 residues. Trimming left V 7 bases short and J 9 bases short, with 15 bases between. CDR3 bases: TGTGCCAGTACCCAGAAGGGGTTGTGGGAGCTGTTTTTT. It codes for CASTQKGLWELFF.

The J gene is TRBJ1-1, the V gene TRBV5-1, with TRBD1 as a possible D gene (5 bases). Trimming left V 2 bases short and J 4 bases short, with 12 bases between. The CDR3 sequence is 14 residues long. Germline V gene sequence: CDR1 SGHRS, CDR2 YFSETQ. In nucleotides, the CDR3 is TGCGCCAGCAGCTTAGCCCAGGGTGCCACTGAAGCTTTCTTT. Protein product: CASSLAQGATEAFF.

The chain carries TRBV21-1 and TRBJ2-7; the listed D gene, TRBD1, was not tested against the DNA. TRBV21-1 is a documented pseudogene. The CDR3 consists of 18 residues. The CDR3 coding sequence is TGTGCCAGCAGCATGCGTCTCGGAACAGGGTTGGGATCCTACGAGCAGTACTTC. This translates into CASSMRLGTGLGSYEQYF.

This clone was seen a single time. The chain uses TRBV7-8 and TRBJ2-3; no firm D call. Germline CDR1 SGHVS, CDR2 FQNEAQ. The ends were cut back, 0 bases at V and 0 bases at J, with 7 bases in the middle. This CDR3 has 15 residues. CDR3 residues: CASSLATASTDTQYF. The CDR3 DNA is TGTGCCAGCAGCTTAGCGACGGCTAGCACAGATACGCAGTATTTT. The complete variable domain, with remaining parts taken from reference TRBV7-8 and TRBJ2-3, reads GAGVSQSPRYKVAKRGQDVALRCDPISGHVSLFWYQQALGQGPEFLTYFQNEAQLDKSGLPSDRFFAERPEGSVSTLKIQRTQQEDSAVYLCASSLATASTDTQYFGPGTRLTVL.

This chain links TRBV7-7 with TRBJ2-3, with TRBD2 matching over 7 bases. The CDR3 totals 15 residues. V lost 1 base, J lost 6 bases, and 7 bases stayed unmatched. The V gene's germline CDR1 is SSHAT and CDR2 FNYEAQ (reference sequence). In nucleotides, the CDR3 is TGTGCCAGCAGCTTAGTGCCTAGCGGAGCCGATACGCAGTATTTT. This sequence encodes CASSLVPSGADTQYF.

V usage is TRBV3-1 (or the pseudogene TRBV3-2) and J usage is TRBJ2-1; no definite D call. The V and J ends lost 0 bases and 2 bases respectively, with 8 bases between them. The CDR3 runs to 15 residues. Germline lookup yields CDR1 LGHDT and CDR2 YNNKEL (reference sequence). CDR3 DNA: TGTGCCAGCAGCCAAGATCAGGAACCCTACAATGAGCAGTTCTTC. Translating gives CASSQDQEPYNEQFF.

The V call is TRBV18, the J call TRBJ1-4; D is undetermined. The CDR3 is 13 amino acids. CDR1 and CDR2 (germline): KGHSH, LQKENI. Between the trimmed V and J ends, which lost 6 bases and 6 bases, there was a span of 11 bases. Here the CDR3 DNA reads TGTGCCAGCTCCCCGGTCCTCGATGAAAAACTGTTTTTT. Protein sequence: CASSPVLDEKLFF.

V usage is TRBV30 and J usage is TRBJ1-2; no reliable D call. Per the germline V gene, CDR1 is GTSNPN and CDR2 is SVGIG (reference sequence). This CDR3 is built from 12 residues. V was clipped by 4 bases and J by 8 bases, with 14 bases between them. In nucleotides, the CDR3 is TGTGCCTGGAACGCCCTAAGGATCGGCTACACCTTC. Protein product: CAWNALRIGYTF. The complete variable domain, with remaining parts taken from reference TRBV30 and TRBJ1-2, reads SQTIHQWPATLVQPVGSPLSLECTVEGTSNPNLYWYRQAAGRGLQLLFYSVGIGQISSEVPQNLSASRPQDRQFILSSKKLLLSDSGFYLCAWNALRIGYTFGSGTRLTVV.

The rearrangement joins TRBV30 to TRBJ1-5; 8 nucleotides match TRBD1. This CDR3 region has 14 residues. The J segment lost 6 bases and the V segment lost 1 base, leaving 5 bases of the junction unmatched. Germline V CDR1 and CDR2: GTSNPN, SVGIG (reference sequence). CDR3 sequence: CAWSGQGAAQPQHF. For the CDR3, the DNA is TGTGCCTGGAGTGGCCAGGGGGCGGCTCAGCCCCAGCATTTT. Based on the CDR3 plus reference TRBV30 and TRBJ1-5, the full variable domain is SQTIHQWPATLVQPVGSPLSLECTVEGTSNPNLYWYRQAAGRGLQLLFYSVGIGQISSEVPQNLSASRPQDRQFILSSKKLLLSDSGFYLCAWSGQGAAQPQHFGDGTRLSIL.

The chain couples TRBV5-1 to TRBJ2-5, with D perhaps TRBD1 or TRBD2 (5 bases each). The CDR3 extends over 14 amino acids. V was cut by 4 bases and J by 5 bases, with 15 bases left in between. Germline V gene lookup returns CDR1 SGHRS and CDR2 YFSETQ. Here the CDR3 DNA reads TGCGCCAGCAGCCCCGGGACGTTGGGGGAGACCCAGTACTTC. It is translated as CASSPGTLGETQYF.

This sequence joins TRBV16 and TRBJ2-1; TRBD2 aligns across 7 bases. The junction had 17 bases not matched to a gene; V was cut back by 6 bases and J by 6 bases. This CDR3 region has 17 residues. Germline loops: CDR1 KGHSY, CDR2 FQNENV. CDR3 in amino acids: CASSPRGAGVRGNEQFF. The CDR3 nucleotides are TGTGCCAGCAGTCCACGGGGTGCGGGAGTAAGGGGCAATGAGCAGTTCTTC. Combining the CDR3 with reference TRBV16 and TRBJ2-1 gives the whole variable domain GEEVAQTPKHLVRGEGQKAKLYCAPIKGHSYVFWYQQVLKNEFKFLISFQNENVFDETGMPKERFSAKCLPNSPCSLEIQATKLEDSAVYFCASSPRGAGVRGNEQFFGPGTRLTVL.